Listed here are 13 T cell receptor beta chains from one sample, sequenced in a study of blood T cell repertoires in COVID-19. Sequencing used immunoSEQ multiplex PCR; TCRdb keeps in-frame clones, though not all of them. The table has approximately 200,000 clones, around 87% seen once. The specimen was peripheral blood. The receptor source for this set is a woman aged 25 to 39 with active or convalescent COVID-19.

The J gene is TRBJ2-2, the V gene TRBV18; weak D call: TRBD1 (6 bases). The CDR3 runs to 15 residues. Germline loops: CDR1 KGHSH, CDR2 LQKENI. V was clipped by 2 bases and J by 1 base, with 8 bases between them. The CDR3, as DNA: TGTGCCAGCTCACCATCGACAGGGAACACCGGGGAGCTGTTTTTT. Residues: CASSPSTGNTGELFF.

The chain couples TRBV7-7 to TRBJ1-2; D is possibly TRBD1 (6 bases). The germline gives CDR1 SSHAT, CDR2 FNYEAQ (reference sequence). Trimming took 10 bases from V and 6 from J, leaving 27 bases between them. The CDR3 extends over 16 amino acids. In DNA, the CDR3 is TGTGCCACCGGGTATTGGGACACCCACAAAAAGGATGGCTACACCTTC. Protein: CATGYWDTHKKDGYTF.

This chain joins TRBV27 and TRBJ1-3; TRBD1 agrees at 7 bases. This CDR3 comprises 19 residues. CDR1 and CDR2 (germline): MNHEY, SMNVEV (reference sequence). V lost 8 bases, J lost 0 bases, and 19 bases stayed unmatched. The CDR3 region is CASRREQDRWTSSGNTIYF. Written as DNA, the CDR3 is TGTGCCAGCCGGAGGGAGCAGGACAGGTGGACTTCCTCTGGAAACACCATATATTTT.

The rearrangement joins TRBV6-2 or TRBV6-3 to TRBJ1-4; D call uncertain. The germline gives CDR1 MNHEY, CDR2 SVGEGT. V shed 5 bases and J shed 5 bases, with 15 bases lying between them. This CDR3 region has 15 residues. In nucleotides, the CDR3 is TGTGCCAGCAGTCCGGTTGGTTCTACGAATGAAAAACTGTTTTTT. Its protein is CASSPVGSTNEKLFF.

CDR3 sequence reads: CASSTGTGGGGYTF. In DNA form, the CDR3 reads TGCGCCAGCAGCACAGGGACAGGGGGCGGTGGCTACACCTTC. The chain is built from TRBV5-1 and TRBJ1-2; 12 bases align to TRBD1. Germline CDR1 reads SGHRS; CDR2 reads YFSETQ. The CDR3 spans 14 residues. J gave up 7 bases and V 4 bases, and 5 bases lay outside the gene matches.

The V and J genes are TRBV5-6 and TRBJ2-7; 9 nucleotides match TRBD1. V shed 0 bases, J shed 7 bases, and the junction held 5 bases outside the gene matches. This CDR3 is built from 14 residues. The germline gives CDR1 SGHDT, CDR2 YYEEEE. The CDR3 spells CASSLGQGVGEQYF. For the CDR3, the DNA is TGTGCCAGCAGCTTGGGACAGGGGGTTGGGGAGCAGTACTTC.

This chain connects TRBV4-2 to TRBJ2-7; 8 bases fit TRBD2. The CDR3 spans 14 residues. The germline gives CDR1 LGHNA, CDR2 YNFKEQ. Trimming cost V 4 bases and J 6 bases; bases outside gene matches: 8. The CDR3 protein is CASSPGGAWSEQYF. The CDR3 nucleotides read TGTGCCAGCAGCCCCGGGGGGGCCTGGAGCGAGCAGTACTTC.

This clone was seen only once. This chain joins TRBV10-2 and TRBJ2-1, with 8 bases aligning to TRBD1. This CDR3 has 16 residues. CDR1 and CDR2 (germline): WSHSY, SAAADI. The junction had 11 bases not matched to a gene; V was cut back by 6 bases and J by 4 bases. The CDR3 DNA reads TGCGCCAGCAGCACTGGGACAGGTCGTAGGTACAATGAGCAGTTCTTC. Protein: CASSTGTGRRYNEQFF.

The chain employs TRBV5-1 and TRBJ2-5; 12 bases map to TRBD2. The CDR3 contains 15 residues. V shed 8 bases and J 1 base; nucleotides not matched to a gene: 6. CDR1 is SGHRS and CDR2 is YFSETQ in the germline V gene. The DNA for the CDR3 is TGCGCCAGTACTAGCGGGGGGTCCCTCCAAGAGACCCAGTACTTC. Translation gives CASTSGGSLQETQYF.

This clone was seen once. The rearrangement uses TRBV6-5 and TRBJ2-3, with 7 positions matching TRBD2. This CDR3 has 15 residues. Germline V gene lookup returns CDR1 MNHEY and CDR2 SVGAGI. Unmatched junction bases numbered 7, after V lost 0 bases and J lost 7 bases. The DNA for the CDR3 is TGTGCCAGCAGTTACTCGAACGGACTAGTTAATACGCAGTATTTT. Protein sequence: CASSYSNGLVNTQYF.

V usage is TRBV19 and J usage is TRBJ1-4, with D tentatively TRBD1 (6 bases). The CDR3 length is 17 residues. The V end lost 4 bases, the J end lost 3 bases, and 18 bases lay between the germline ends. Germline V lookup: CDR1 LNHDA, CDR2 SQIVND (reference sequence). CDR3 DNA: TGTGCCAGTAGTACCAGGGGTGGGTTATCTGCTAATGAAAAACTGTTTTTT. Translated, it gives CASSTRGGLSANEKLFF.

The V and J genes are TRBV5-1 and TRBJ1-2, with a tentative D call TRBD1 (5 bases). In germline, CDR1 is SGHRS, CDR2 YFSETQ. CDR3 length: 16 amino acids. V lost 0 bases, J lost 3 bases, and 15 bases lay in between. The CDR3 reads CASSLASGERDYGYTF. Here the CDR3 DNA reads TGCGCCAGCAGCTTGGCCTCGGGGGAAAGGGACTATGGCTACACCTTC.

V usage is TRBV19 and J usage is TRBJ1-1; D is perhaps TRBD1 (5 bases). Germline values: CDR1 LNHDA, CDR2 SQIVND (reference sequence). V dropped 3 bases and J dropped 6 bases, with 8 bases sitting between them. The CDR3 totals 12 residues. For the CDR3, the DNA is TGTGCCAGTAGTATCAGGGAGGCTGAAGCTTTCTTT. Protein product: CASSIREAEAFF.